The next 31 T cell receptor beta chains were all read from a single sample in a study of blood T cells in healthy people across ages. A second PCR of about 6 to 11 cycles used a sample-barcoded 5' primer and a J-beta primer mix. TCRdb fed the 5' RACE reads into MiXCR, producing one record per CDR3 protein. Seen here are about 670,000 distinct CDR3 sequences, around 52% observed once, and the top ten hold around an eighth. The sample taken for sequencing was blood. These receptors were taken from a woman aged 80 or older in good health.

In the case of this clonotype: A much more abundant neighbour one base away suggests this may be a read error. V is TRBV3-1 and J is TRBJ2-1, with D uncertain. The CDR3 covers 13 residues. Germline V gives CDR1 LGHDT, CDR2 YNNKEL (reference sequence). The CDR3 nucleotides read TGTACCAGCAGCCAAGTCAGTTACAATGAGCAGTTCTTC. This sequence encodes CTSSQVSYNEQFF.

This clonotype has just a few counts. The chain combines TRBV3-1 with TRBJ2-1, with 9 positions matching TRBD2. V shed 6 bases, J shed 5 bases, and the junction held 8 bases outside the gene matches. The CDR3 has 15 amino acids. Germline lookup yields CDR1 LGHDT and CDR2 YNNKEL (reference sequence). CDR3 sequence: CASRRGLAGHNEQFF. The CDR3 coding sequence is TGTGCCAGCAGGCGGGGGCTAGCGGGGCACAATGAGCAGTTCTTC.

The chain couples TRBV5-4 to TRBJ1-2; weak D call: TRBD1 (6 bases). Trimming removed 2 bases from V and 5 bases from J, with 19 bases in between. The CDR3 is 16 amino acids. Germline V CDR1 and CDR2: SGHNT, YYREEE (reference sequence). For the CDR3, the DNA is TGTGCCAGCAGCTTCGGTGGTGAACAGGGCATGTATGGCTACACCTTC. It codes for CASSFGGEQGMYGYTF.

V gene TRBV5-1 combines with J gene TRBJ2-7; 13 nucleotides agree with TRBD2. With V trimmed by 7 bases and J by 6 bases, 10 bases remained unmatched. Germline V CDR1 and CDR2: SGHRS, YFSETQ. There are 15 residues in the CDR3. CDR3 loop: CASGAGLAGTGEQYF. CDR3 DNA sequence: TGCGCCAGCGGCGCGGGACTAGCGGGGACTGGCGAGCAGTACTTC.

Concerning this clonotype: Since a much larger clone is just one base distant, this may be a read error. The rearrangement uses TRBV30 and TRBJ2-7; tentative D call: TRBD1 (6 bases). V lost 4 bases to trimming and J lost 2 bases, with 18 bases between them. The CDR3 spans 15 residues. In germline, CDR1 is GTSNPN, CDR2 SVGIG (reference sequence). This CDR3 reads CAWISLGQPAYEQYF. CDR3 sequence (DNA): TGTGCCTGGATTTCTTTAGGACAGCCAGCCTACGAGCAGTACTTC.

The V gene is TRBV7-9, the J gene TRBJ1-5, with D hard to call. Germline V gene lookup returns CDR1 SEHNR and CDR2 FQNEAQ (reference sequence). The CDR3 spans 14 residues. Between the trimmed V and J ends, which lost 5 bases and 1 base, there was a span of 9 bases. This CDR3 is CASSPHGSNQPQHF. The CDR3 coding sequence is TGTGCCAGCAGCCCCCATGGAAGCAATCAGCCCCAGCATTTT.

V and J are TRBV14 and TRBJ2-1; D is unresolved. Germline loops: CDR1 SGHDN, CDR2 FVKESK. This CDR3 comprises 12 residues. V lost 1 base and J lost 13, with 11 bases in between. DNA for the CDR3: TGTGCCAGCAGCCAAGGGATTGAGACCCAGTTCTTC. Encoded protein: CASSQGIETQFF.

V is TRBV13 and J is TRBJ2-4; a possible D gene is TRBD1 (5 bases). The J call is in doubt because the DNA end fits TRBJ2-7 better. The CDR3 sequence is 16 residues long. Per the germline V gene, CDR1 is PRHDT and CDR2 is FYEKMQ (reference sequence). CDR3 DNA sequence: TGTGCCAGCAGCAAAAGCCCCAGGCAGGGCCCCTACGAGCAGTACTTC. Translated: CASSKSPRQGPYEQYF.

The chain has TRBV5-1 and TRBJ1-1, with D unresolved. V gave up 2 bases and J gave up 0 bases, with 11 bases separating them. CDR1 SGHRS and CDR2 YFSETQ come from the germline V gene. The CDR3 covers 15 residues. In nucleotides, the CDR3 is TGCGCCAGCAGCTTCGCGGTAGGATTGAACACTGAAGCTTTCTTT. This gives the protein CASSFAVGLNTEAFF.

The J gene is TRBJ1-1, the V gene TRBV7-8; no clear D. Per the germline V gene, CDR1 is SGHVS and CDR2 is FQNEAQ. Trimming took off 5 bases at V and 5 bases at J, with 15 bases between the two ends. The CDR3 loop spans 14 amino acids. The CDR3 DNA is TGTGCCAGCAGCCCCTCGGCGTCGGGGACTGAAGCTTTCTTT. Translating gives CASSPSASGTEAFF. The variable domain in full, completed from reference TRBV7-8 and TRBJ1-1, reads GAGVSQSPRYKVAKRGQDVALRCDPISGHVSLFWYQQALGQGPEFLTYFQNEAQLDKSGLPSDRFFAERPEGSVSTLKIQRTQQEDSAVYLCASSPSASGTEAFFGQGTRLTVV.

The rearrangement uses TRBV7-2 and TRBJ2-5; 7 bases agree with TRBD2. The CDR3 is made up of 16 amino acids. Germline V gene lookup returns CDR1 SGHTA and CDR2 FQGNSA. V trimming: 1 base; J trimming: 4 bases; junction bases outside the gene matches: 9. The CDR3 loop reads CASSLGGGGLGETQYF. In DNA, the CDR3 is TGTGCCAGCAGCTTAGGGGGGGGGGGATTAGGAGAGACCCAGTACTTC.

The chain recombines TRBV10-3 with TRBJ2-1, with D perhaps matching TRBD2 (5 bases). CDR3 length equals 13 residues. Germline V gene sequence: CDR1 ENHRY, CDR2 SYGVKD. V lost 1 base, J lost 8 bases, and 9 bases lay in between. CDR3 protein: CAISEYAGDEQFF. CDR3 bases: TGTGCCATCAGTGAGTATGCGGGCGATGAGCAGTTCTTC.

This clonotype has just one count. V usage is TRBV5-1 and J usage is TRBJ1-2, with D hard to call. V was clipped by 0 bases and J by 1 base, with 10 bases between them. In germline, CDR1 is SGHRS, CDR2 YFSETQ. The CDR3 contains 15 residues. The chain's CDR3 is CASSLEDPLNYGYTF. The CDR3, as DNA: TGCGCCAGCAGCTTGGAGGACCCCCTTAACTATGGCTACACCTTC.

V usage is TRBV11-2 and J usage is TRBJ2-7; 10 nucleotides align to TRBD2. CDR1 and CDR2 (germline): SGHAT, FQNNGV. The CDR3 is 16 amino acids. The V and J ends lost 3 bases and 10 bases, in that order; junction bases with no gene match: 15. The CDR3 coding sequence is TGTGCCAGCAGCTTGTACGCTAGCGGGGGTTCTGTTGATCAGTACTTC. Amino acid sequence: CASSLYASGGSVDQYF.

This clonotype was seen repeatedly, ten times or more. The chain couples TRBV7-3 to TRBJ2-3, with TRBD2 matching 7 bases. The CDR3 loop spans 14 amino acids. Germline CDR1 and CDR2: SGHTA and FQGTGA. After removal of 5 bases from V and 4 bases from J, the junction contained 6 bases not matched to a gene. CDR3 nucleotide sequence: TGTGCCAGCAGCAGGCGGGAGAGCTCAGATACGCAGTATTTT. It codes for CASSRRESSDTQYF.

This rearrangement joins TRBV29-1 to TRBJ2-7; 9 nucleotides agree with TRBD2. Germline CDR1 SQVTM, CDR2 ANQGSEA. V lost 6 bases, J lost 5 bases, and 11 bases stayed unmatched. This CDR3 contains 14 residues. The CDR3 protein is CSVARRTSAHEQYF. The CDR3 DNA sequence: TGCAGCGTCGCCCGGCGGACTAGCGCCCACGAGCAGTACTTC.

The rearrangement uses TRBV27 and TRBJ1-5; the D gene is possibly TRBD1 (5 bases). CDR3 size: 14 residues. CDR1 and CDR2 (germline): MNHEY, SMNVEV (reference sequence). Trimming took off 5 bases at V and 9 bases at J, with 17 bases between the two ends. The CDR3 bases are TGTGCCAGCAGTCCGACTTCTTCGGGGCGGCCCCAGCATTTT. Amino acid sequence: CASSPTSSGRPQHF.

The V call is TRBV2, the J call TRBJ2-4; perhaps TRBD2 as D (5 bases). The J call is in doubt because the DNA end fits TRBJ2-7 better. The CDR3 contains 14 residues. The germline V gene encodes CDR1 SNHLY and CDR2 FYNNEI. CDR3 DNA sequence: TGTGCCAGCAGTCCGAGCGGAACTACTTACGAGCAGTACTTC. This codes for CASSPSGTTYEQYF.

There are many counts of this clonotype. The chain has TRBV20-1 and TRBJ2-7; D possibly corresponds to TRBD1 (5 bases). This CDR3 has 11 amino acids. V gave up 3 bases and J gave up 2 bases, with 5 bases separating them. Looked up from germline, CDR1 is DFQATT and CDR2 is SNEGSKA (reference sequence). Here the CDR3 reads CSASRAYEQYF. The CDR3 nucleotides read TGCAGTGCTAGCAGGGCCTACGAGCAGTACTTC.

This clonotype was recorded many times. This sequence joins TRBV7-9 and TRBJ2-1; the D is unclear. V was trimmed by 10 bases and J by 2 bases, leaving 12 bases between them. Germline CDR1 reads SEHNR; CDR2 reads FQNEAQ (reference sequence). The CDR3 has 13 residues. The CDR3 loop reads CATVTVPYNEQFF. The CDR3 coding sequence is TGTGCCACCGTTACGGTTCCCTACAATGAGCAGTTCTTC. The entire variable domain, with the rest obtained from reference TRBV7-9 and TRBJ2-1, is as follows: DTGVSQNPRHKITKRGQNVTFRCDPISEHNRLYWYRQTLGQGPEFLTYFQNEAQLEKSRLLSDRFSAERPKGSFSTLEIQRTEQGDSAMYLCATVTVPYNEQFFGPGTRLTVL.

Concerning this clonotype itself: One end of the junction is discordant with germline, which a read error may explain. The J gene is TRBJ2-7, the V gene TRBV6-2 or TRBV6-3; 8 nucleotides line up with TRBD2. The closer fit of TRBJ2-4 to the DNA end suggests the J call may be wrong. The germline V gene encodes CDR1 MNHEY and CDR2 SVGEGT. The CDR3 has 17 residues. DNA for the CDR3: TGTGCCAGCCGTTACAGACCCCGGGGGGGCCATGGAAACATTCAGTACTTC. Amino acid sequence: CASRYRPRGGHGNIQYF.

A few counts support this clonotype. The CDR3 spells CAWSRGVEQFF. Here the CDR3 DNA reads TGTGCCTGGAGTAGGGGGGTTGAGCAGTTCTTC. The V call is TRBV30, the J call TRBJ2-1; the D gene could be TRBD1 or TRBD2 (6 bases each). CDR1 is GTSNPN, CDR2 SVGIG, per germline (reference sequence). CDR3 length equals 11 residues. Trimming shortened V by 2 bases and J by 9 bases, and 8 bases separated the two germline ends.

The chain couples TRBV12-3 or TRBV12-4 to TRBJ1-5; 7 bases map to TRBD1. The CDR3 consists of 15 residues. After removal of 8 bases from V and 9 bases from J, the junction contained 16 bases not matched to a gene. CDR3 bases: TGTGCCAGCTCCCGTGACAGGGAGGGCAGTCGGCCCCAGCATTTT. Translating gives CASSRDREGSRPQHF.

V usage is TRBV29-1 and J usage is TRBJ2-7; D is unresolved. The V gene lost 3 bases and the J gene lost 6 bases, with 15 bases spanning the gap. CDR3 length: 13 amino acids. CDR1 SQVTM and CDR2 ANQGSEA come from the germline V gene. The chain's CDR3 is CSVEVTLRSEQYF. The CDR3 coding sequence is TGCAGCGTTGAGGTAACTCTCCGCTCCGAGCAGTACTTC.

This chain links TRBV3-1 with TRBJ2-7; the D gene is possibly TRBD2 (5 bases). Germline V gives CDR1 LGHDT, CDR2 YNNKEL (reference sequence). This CDR3 is 15 amino acids long. Trimming took off 4 bases at V and 4 bases at J, with 17 bases between the two ends. The CDR3 protein is CASSPVGLTKYEQYF. The CDR3 DNA follows: TGTGCCAGCAGCCCGGTCGGCCTGACTAAATACGAGCAGTACTTC.

V usage is TRBV7-3 and J usage is TRBJ2-1, with D possibly TRBD2 on 6 matching bases. Trimming cost V 4 bases and J 0 bases, with 13 bases left between them. The length of the CDR3 is 16 residues. Germline-derived CDR1 and CDR2 are SGHTA and FQGTGA. CDR3 region: CASSSPWDSSYNEQFF. The CDR3 DNA follows: TGTGCCAGCAGCTCCCCCTGGGACTCCTCCTACAATGAGCAGTTCTTC. The variable domain in full, with the rest retrieved from reference TRBV7-3 and TRBJ2-1, is GAGVSQTPSNKVTEKGKYVELRCDPISGHTALYWYRQSLGQGPEFLIYFQGTGAADDSGLPNDRFFAVRPEGSVSTLKIQRTERGDSAVYLCASSSPWDSSYNEQFFGPGTRLTVL.

The chain recombines TRBV29-1 with TRBJ2-7; maybe TRBD1 (6 bases). Between the trimmed V and J ends, which lost 5 bases and 5 bases, there was a span of 16 bases. This CDR3 spans 13 amino acids. CDR1 is SQVTM, CDR2 ANQGSEA, per germline. The DNA of the CDR3 is TGCAGCGTTACCAGGATAGGGGGAAACGAGCAGTACTTC. It translates to CSVTRIGGNEQYF.

At least ten counts were recorded for this clonotype. This sequence joins TRBV11-2 and TRBJ2-1, with D perhaps matching TRBD1 or TRBD2 (6 bases each). Germline V gives CDR1 SGHAT, CDR2 FQNNGV. The CDR3 contains 13 residues. The V gene lost 8 bases and the J gene lost 5 bases, with 13 bases spanning the gap. The CDR3 loop is CASRNGGNNEQFF. CDR3 nucleotides: TGTGCCAGCCGAAACGGGGGCAACAATGAGCAGTTCTTC.

This clonotype was seen only a few times. The J gene is TRBJ1-2, the V gene TRBV5-1; tentative D call: TRBD1 (5 bases). Germline V gives CDR1 SGHRS, CDR2 YFSETQ. The CDR3 spans 13 residues. The V gene lost 4 bases and the J gene lost 7 bases, with 14 bases spanning the gap. CDR3 DNA sequence: TGCGCCAGCAGCGTGGGAGGGGCCCCTGGCTACACCTTC. Protein sequence: CASSVGGAPGYTF.

V is TRBV20-1 and J is TRBJ2-7; 10 nucleotides align to TRBD1. The end of the DNA aligns better with TRBJ2-5, so the J call may be wrong. This CDR3 is built from 13 residues. Germline V gene data show CDR1 as DFQATT and CDR2 as SNEGSKA (reference sequence). DNA of the CDR3: TGCAGTCTCGACAGGGGGCCGGGAGAGACCCAGTACTTC. Its translation is CSLDRGPGETQYF.

The chain uses TRBV29-1 and TRBJ2-3; 10 nucleotides align to TRBD1. Per germline, CDR1 SQVTM and CDR2 ANQGSEA. V trimming: 5 bases; J trimming: 5 bases; junction bases outside the gene matches: 7. The CDR3 has 14 amino acids. The CDR3 nucleotides are TGCAGCGTTTCGTCGACAGGGGGCGTAGATACGCAGTATTTT. Its protein product is CSVSSTGGVDTQYF.